Each of the 14 T cell receptor beta chains below was sequenced from the same sample in a study of blood T cell dynamics during melanoma immunotherapy. Libraries were prepared by immunoSEQ multiplex PCR; TCRdb keeps only in-frame clonotypes and omits some of them. The repertoire holds several thousand clones, with more than 85% as singletons. This sample's time point: pre-treatment baseline. This specimen was blood, taken from a patient treated with checkpoint blockade. The receptors were sampled from a human donor with melanoma.

The rearrangement uses TRBV6-1 and TRBJ1-1; perhaps TRBD1 as D (5 bases). The CDR3 consists of 13 residues. Germline CDR1 is MNHNS and CDR2 is SASEGT. V lost 6 bases and J lost 4, with 12 bases in between. Here the CDR3 reads CASRWRGGTEAFF. CDR3 bases: TGTGCCAGCAGATGGAGGGGTGGCACTGAAGCTTTCTTT.

This clone was recorded only once. The DNA for the CDR3 is TGTGCCAGCAGTTCCCGGACAGGGAGCTCCTACAATGAGCAGTTCTTC. It translates to CASSSRTGSSYNEQFF. This chain connects TRBV28 to TRBJ2-1; 8 bases match TRBD1. The CDR3 has 16 residues. The V gene's germline CDR1 is MDHEN and CDR2 SYDVKM. The V gene end was trimmed by 4 bases and the J gene end by 0 bases; junction bases not matched to a gene: 5. Full variable domain (rest looked up from reference TRBV28 and TRBJ2-1): DVKVTQSSRYLVKRTGEKVFLECVQDMDHENMFWYRQDPGLGLRLIYFSYDVKMKEKGDIPEGYSVSREKKERFSLILESASTNQTSMYLCASSSRTGSSYNEQFFGPGTRLTVL.

V and J are TRBV27 and TRBJ1-1; D remains unclear. CDR3 length: 14 amino acids. The germline V gene encodes CDR1 MNHEY and CDR2 SMNVEV (reference sequence). Trimming stripped 0 bases from V and 3 bases from J, with 8 bases between. The CDR3 reads CASSLSGVHTEAFF. The CDR3 DNA follows: TGTGCCAGCAGTTTATCCGGGGTTCACACTGAAGCTTTCTTT.

The chain links TRBV2 to TRBJ2-2, with 7 positions matching TRBD2. Germline trimming cut 7 bases from V and 8 bases from J; bases unmatched to any gene: 7. The germline V gene has CDR1 SNHLY and CDR2 FYNNEI. The CDR3 has 13 amino acids. The DNA for the CDR3 is TGTGCCAGCACCCGAGCGGGATCTGGGGAGCTGTTTTTT. This encodes CASTRAGSGELFF.

This chain links TRBV7-9 with TRBJ2-7; D gene uncertain. Germline CDR1 SEHNR, CDR2 FQNEAQ (reference sequence). Deletions cut 7 bases from V and 2 bases from J, with 15 bases between. The CDR3 runs to 14 residues. CDR3 region: CASMALTATYEQYF. For the CDR3, the DNA is TGTGCCAGCATGGCCCTGACGGCTACCTACGAGCAGTACTTC.

This chain uses TRBV10-3 with TRBJ1-1; D unclear. Deletions cut 7 bases from V and 1 base from J, with 7 bases between. This CDR3 has 12 amino acids. Germline assignment: CDR1 ENHRY and CDR2 SYGVKD. CDR3 sequence: CAIKGENTEAFF. The CDR3 DNA follows: TGTGCCATCAAGGGAGAGAACACTGAAGCTTTCTTT.

The genes are TRBV15 and TRBJ2-7, with 10 bases fitting TRBD1. Germline V gene data show CDR1 as LNHNV and CDR2 as YYDKDF (reference sequence). V trimming: 5 bases; J trimming: 3 bases; junction bases outside the gene matches: 13. The CDR3 consists of 17 residues. The CDR3 DNA is TGTGCCACCAGCCCGAAAGGACGGGGACAGGGGATCTACGAGCAGTACTTC. Translation gives CATSPKGRGQGIYEQYF.

This sequence joins TRBV5-6 and TRBJ1-5; 7 bases line up with TRBD1. This CDR3 is built from 15 residues. CDR1 is SGHDT, CDR2 YYEEEE, per germline. V was clipped by 4 bases and J by 1 base; unmatched bases: 5. This CDR3 is CASSLQGLSNQPQHF. The CDR3 DNA sequence: TGTGCCAGCAGCCTACAGGGGTTGAGCAATCAGCCCCAGCATTTT. The whole variable domain, filled in from reference TRBV5-6 and TRBJ1-5, reads DAGVTQSPTHLIKTRGQQVTLRCSPKSGHDTVSWYQQALGQGPQFIFQYYEEEERQRGNFPDRFSGHQFPNYSSELNVNALLLGDSALYLCASSLQGLSNQPQHFGDGTRLSIL.

This clone came up once. The rearrangement uses TRBV19 and TRBJ2-7, with TRBD1 as a possible D gene (6 bases). CDR1 and CDR2 from the germline V gene are LNHDA and SQIVND (reference sequence). Trimming removed 4 bases at V and 0 bases at J, with 10 bases between. The CDR3 is 14 amino acids. In DNA form, the CDR3 reads TGTGCCAGTAGTACGGGGACAAGCTCCTACGAGCAGTACTTC. Translating gives CASSTGTSSYEQYF. Complete variable domain (other parts from reference TRBV19 and TRBJ2-7): DGGITQSPKYLFRKEGQNVTLSCEQNLNHDAMYWYRQDPGQGLRLIYYSQIVNDFQKGDIAEGYSVSREKKESFPLTVTSAQKNPTAFYLCASSTGTSSYEQYFGPGTRLTVT.

The chain carries TRBV7-9 and TRBJ1-1; TRBD1 might be the D (6 bases). Germline loops: CDR1 SEHNR, CDR2 FQNEAQ (reference sequence). This CDR3 has 15 residues. V lost 5 bases, J lost 4 bases, and 17 bases lay in between. In nucleotides, the CDR3 is TGTGCCAGCAGCAATAAGGACAGTTGGACCACTGAAGCTTTCTTT. It codes for CASSNKDSWTTEAFF.

This clone occurred once. The genes are TRBV6-6 and TRBJ2-7; 8 bases are a match to TRBD2. The CDR3 has 15 residues. With V trimmed by 6 bases and J by 1 base, 8 bases remained unmatched. From germline, CDR1 is MNHNY and CDR2 SVGAGI (reference sequence). The CDR3 spells CASSPGVAGSYEQYF. DNA for the CDR3: TGTGCCAGCAGCCCGGGGGTAGCGGGATCCTACGAGCAGTACTTC.

This clone is a singleton in its sample. DNA of the CDR3: TGTGCCAGTAAAGCGCGGGAGGGCCGTCTCGGGGAGCTGTTTTTT. Amino acid sequence: CASKAREGRLGELFF. V gene TRBV19 combines with J gene TRBJ2-2; 9 bases align to TRBD2. Germline trimming cut 7 bases from V and 7 bases from J; bases unmatched to any gene: 10. The CDR3 loop spans 15 amino acids. In germline, CDR1 is LNHDA, CDR2 SQIVND (reference sequence).

The chain couples TRBV28 to TRBJ2-7; 7 bases agree with TRBD2. Germline assignment: CDR1 MDHEN and CDR2 SYDVKM. The CDR3 is made up of 14 amino acids. V gave up 3 bases and J gave up 2 bases; unmatched junction bases: 4. This CDR3 is CASSFYRGAYEQYF. CDR3 sequence (DNA): TGTGCCAGCAGTTTTTATCGGGGGGCCTACGAGCAGTACTTC.

CDR3 DNA: TGCAGCGTAGGGACAGGCCCTTATTCACCCCTCCACTTT. Encoded protein: CSVGTGPYSPLHF. The V and J genes are TRBV29-1 and TRBJ1-6; 8 bases align to TRBD1. Trimming took 6 bases from V and 8 from J; bases not matched to a gene: 6. The germline V gene has CDR1 SQVTM and CDR2 ANQGSEA. The CDR3 is 13 residues long.